The clone carrying this TCR beta chain came up once. The target antigen is unknown. This sample is part of a study of identifying expanded T cells in peripheral blood. General observations from the study: Approximately two-week clone count variance significantly increased as total template count grew.

Collection occurred without any documented infections or immune events in donors. The repertoire was sequenced with immunoSEQ multiplex PCR; TCRdb's copy has only in-frame clones and lacks some. The sample lists 90,000 to 120,000 clones; about 89% were seen once. V lost 4 bases to trimming and J lost 4 bases, with 19 bases between them. The germline V gene encodes CDR1 SGHRS and CDR2 YFSETQ. The CDR3 length is 16 residues. This TCR derives from a person between 18 and 70 years old in good health. The chain links TRBV5-1 to TRBJ2-3; weak D call: TRBD2 (6 bases). Sequencing input: blood. The CDR3 DNA follows: TGCGCCAGCAGCAGTACCGGGACTCCTGGTGCAGATACGCAGTATTTT. Translated, it gives CASSSTGTPGADTQYF.